A few counts support the clone carrying this TCR beta chain. What it binds is unknown. 60 Vbeta and 13 Jbeta primers were used in PCR. Profiling relied on immunoSEQ multiplex PCR, and the TCRdb table lists in-frame clones only, not all of them. This table has about 120,000 clones, over 60% appearing once. These data come from a study of cytomegalovirus exposure and HLA in healthy donors. Study findings and constraints: Solely CMV serostatus was available to characterize immune exposure. Prior analysis indicated that the majority of TCR beta V segments exhibited productivity approximately 90% or approximately 30% of the time.

After removal of 4 bases from V and 3 bases from J, the junction contained 11 bases not matched to a gene. The CDR3 length is 17 residues. Germline V lookup: CDR1 SGHRS, CDR2 YFSETQ. This sequence was found in a woman between 40 and 55 years old in good health and CMV-seropositive. The V and J genes are TRBV5-1 and TRBJ2-1; 9 bases align to TRBD2. Sequenced: PBMCs. CDR3: CASSPVAGAAVYNEQFF. The CDR3 bases are TGCGCCAGCAGCCCCGTAGCGGGAGCAGCCGTCTACAATGAGCAGTTCTTC.